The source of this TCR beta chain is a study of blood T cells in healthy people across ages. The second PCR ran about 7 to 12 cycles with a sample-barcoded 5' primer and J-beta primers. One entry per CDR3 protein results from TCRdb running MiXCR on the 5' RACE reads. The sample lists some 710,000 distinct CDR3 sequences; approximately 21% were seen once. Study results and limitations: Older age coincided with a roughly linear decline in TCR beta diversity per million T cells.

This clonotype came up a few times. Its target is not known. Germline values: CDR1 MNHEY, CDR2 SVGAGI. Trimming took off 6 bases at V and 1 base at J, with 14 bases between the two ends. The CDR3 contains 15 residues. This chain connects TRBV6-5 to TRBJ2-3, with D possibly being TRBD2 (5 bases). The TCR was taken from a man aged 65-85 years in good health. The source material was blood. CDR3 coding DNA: TGTGCCAGCAGGTACCAGGACTGGCGCACAGATACGCAGTATTTT. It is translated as CASRYQDWRTDTQYF.